Shown below are 11 T cell receptor beta chains from a single sample sequenced in a study of tumor and adjacent non-tumor tissue in lung cancer. Three rounds of nested PCR, following a modified ARM-PCR protocol, produced the TCRbeta library. One entry per CDR3 protein, called by TCRdb with MiXCR from the multiplex PCR reads. Of under 85,000 distinct CDR3 sequences listed, more than 65% are singletons. The template was RNA from unsorted bulk tissue. The normal lung tissue was taken more than 3 cm from the tumor edge. Sample: distant non-tumor lung tissue. These receptors all come from a man aged 65 to 79 with non-small cell lung cancer.

This clonotype has only a few counts. At one end, the junction sequence differs from germline, possibly due to a read error. This chain uses TRBV11-1 with TRBJ1-2, with 9 positions matching TRBD1. CDR3 length: 13 residues. CDR1 SGHAT and CDR2 FQDESV come from the germline V gene (reference sequence). The CDR3, as DNA: TGTGCCGGCAGCACGGGACAGGGCTATGGTTACACCTTC. Its protein is CAGSTGQGYGYTF.

With regard to this clonotype: A read error may be the cause here, since a much bigger clone is one base away. This chain links TRBV29-1 with TRBJ1-5, with D tentatively TRBD1 (5 bases). CDR1 SQVTM and CDR2 ANQGSEA come from the germline V gene. CDR3 length equals 13 residues. CDR3 amino acids: CRVEEGPGKKQHF. DNA for the CDR3: TGCAGAGTTGAAGAGGGGCCAGGTAAGAAACAGCATTTT.

In its sample, this clonotype was seen once. At one boundary the junction diverges from the germline segment, which might be a read error. The rearrangement uses TRBV10-3 and TRBJ2-5; a weak D match, TRBD1 (6 bases). Germline CDR1 and CDR2: ENHRY and SYGVKD. The CDR3 length is 13 residues. The DNA for the CDR3 is TGTGTCATCAGACAGGCCGATCAAGATACCCAGTACTTC. Translated: CVIRQADQDTQYF.

V and J are TRBV21-1 and TRBJ1-1. TRBV21-1 is a recognized pseudogene. CDR3 size: 16 residues. The CDR3 is CASSKAGRASPNEAFF. DNA for the CDR3: TGTGCCAGCAGCAAAGCGGGGAGGGCAAGTCCCAATGAAGCTTTCTTT.

The chain combines TRBV10-3 with TRBJ1-1; 8 bases map to TRBD1. CDR1 and CDR2 (germline): ENHRY, SYGVKD. The CDR3 runs to 14 residues. V shed 5 bases, J shed 7 bases, and the junction held 9 bases outside the gene matches. The CDR3 is CAISKTGAKDEAFF. The CDR3 coding sequence is TGTGCCATCAGTAAGACAGGGGCAAAGGATGAAGCTTTCTTT.

To note about this clonotype: A much bigger clone sits one base away, suggesting this may be a read error. CDR3 coding DNA: TGTGCCAGCAGTCCCGGACAGGGTTTTGGTAAGCCCCAGCATTTT. This gives the protein CASSPGQGFGKPQHF. The chain carries TRBV6-5 and TRBJ1-5, with TRBD1 identical over 8 bases. The CDR3 length is 15 residues. With 5 bases clipped from V and 8 bases from J, the junction kept 11 bases outside the gene matches. CDR1 and CDR2 from the germline V gene are MNHEY and SVGAGI.

This clonotype came up once. Likely a read error: the CDR3 ends without its conserved phenylalanine or tryptophan. It is unclear where the CDR3 begins or ends on the DNA, so no DNA is shown, and the CDR3 is as TCRdb lists it. The chain combines TRBV11-2 with TRBJ2-3. CDR1 is SGHAT, CDR2 FQNNGV, per germline. The CDR3 is 13 residues long, counting both termini. Here the CDR3 reads CASSFSDTDKQCY.

In regard to this clonotype: The conserved phenylalanine or tryptophan normally closing the CDR3 is absent here, so this likely arose from a read error. The chain joins TRBV29-1 to TRBJ1-1; no definite D call. The CDR3 contains 13 residues. Germline values: CDR1 SQVTM, CDR2 ANQGSEA. Here the CDR3 DNA reads TGCAGCATTGGCGGGGAAGGGTACACTGGAGCTTTCTCT. It encodes CSIGGEGYTGAFS.

Comments on this clonotype: This may be a read error: a much more frequent sequence differs by one nucleotide. V is TRBV7-8 and J is TRBJ2-1, with 15 bases matching TRBD2. Looked up from germline, CDR1 is SGHVS and CDR2 is FQNEAQ. This CDR3 has 19 amino acids. The CDR3 nucleotides are TGTGTCAGCAGCTTACCCCCGGGACTAGCGGGAGGAGGGTACAATGAGCAGTTCTTC. Its translation: CVSSLPPGLAGGGYNEQFF.

As for this clonotype: This may come from a read error, since a much larger clone is one base off. The V gene is TRBV10-1, the J gene TRBJ2-6; 8 bases match TRBD1. Per the germline V gene, CDR1 is WNHNN and CDR2 is SYGVQD (reference sequence). CDR3 length: 18 residues. For the CDR3, the DNA is TGCACCAGCAGGAGGGGCCCAGGGGGCCCCTCTGGGGCCAACGTCCTGACTTTC. Its protein is CTSRRGPGGPSGANVLTF.

In regard to this clonotype: Compared with germline, one end of the junction differs, possibly owing to a read error. The gene calls are TRBV12-3 or TRBV12-4 and TRBJ1-2, with 9 nucleotides matching TRBD1. This CDR3 comprises 15 residues. The CDR3 DNA sequence: TGCGCCAGCAGTGCCCGGGACAGGGATAGCTATGTCTACACCTTC. This encodes CASSARDRDSYVYTF.